These 21 T cell receptor beta chains originate from one sample sequenced in a study of response to subunit inactivated influenza vaccine. TCRdb re-derived calls from the RT-PCR reads in MiXCR, one entry per CDR3 protein. The sample has some 200,000 distinct CDR3 sequences, less than 15% seen once. The sample was also linked to a second study, of T cells expressing NK-cell markers. As reported in that work: What made the TCR beta cDNA was 5'RACE template switching with UMIs.

The sample here was CD8+ T cells sorted from PBMCs, taken about 13 days after vaccination. The receptors originated from a middle-aged man who received an inactivated influenza vaccine.

The V call is TRBV6-1, the J call TRBJ2-2; 7 positions match TRBD2. J gave up 7 bases and V 7 bases, and 12 bases lay outside the gene matches. Germline V gene data show CDR1 as MNHNS and CDR2 as SASEGT. This CDR3 is built from 15 residues. The CDR3 DNA sequence: TGTGCCAGCACCCGACACAGCGGGAAGGACGGGGAGCTGTTTTTT. It is translated as CASTRHSGKDGELFF.

This clonotype appeared many times. V gene TRBV29-1 combines with J gene TRBJ1-1; D ambiguous. Trimming shortened V by 3 bases and J by 1 base, and 6 bases separated the two germline ends. The CDR3 totals 12 residues. The germline gives CDR1 SQVTM, CDR2 ANQGSEA. The CDR3 DNA follows: TGCAGCGTTGATCCCGGGAACACTGAAGCTTTCTTT. Translation gives CSVDPGNTEAFF.

This clonotype has just a few counts. V is TRBV12-3 or TRBV12-4 and J is TRBJ1-2; D possibly corresponds to TRBD1 (5 bases). V gave up 5 bases and J gave up 8 bases, with 12 bases separating them. The CDR3 consists of 12 residues. CDR3 in amino acids: CASSIGGEGYTF. Here the CDR3 DNA reads TGTGCCAGCAGTATTGGAGGGGAAGGCTACACCTTC.

The chain employs TRBV7-3 and TRBJ1-4, with D tentatively TRBD1 (6 bases). The length of the CDR3 is 14 residues. Germline V CDR1 and CDR2: SGHTA, FQGTGA. Trimming took off 5 bases at V and 8 bases at J, with 15 bases between the two ends. The CDR3 DNA reads TGTGCCAGCAGCCCGATAGGGGGGGCGGAAAAACTGTTTTTT. This gives the protein CASSPIGGAEKLFF.

This clonotype was counted between two and nine times. The chain carries TRBV4-3 and TRBJ2-7; no clear D gene. The V end lost 3 bases, the J end lost 4 bases, and 7 bases lay between the germline ends. Germline assignment: CDR1 LGHNA and CDR2 YSLEER. The CDR3 totals 12 residues. In DNA, the CDR3 is TGCGCCAGCAGCCACTACGGTTACGAGCAGTACTTC. Protein: CASSHYGYEQYF.

This clonotype showed up just a few times. V and J are TRBV12-3 or TRBV12-4 and TRBJ2-3; a weak D match, TRBD1 (6 bases). The CDR3 consists of 13 residues. V lost 5 bases, J lost 6 bases, and 12 bases lay in between. DNA of the CDR3: TGTGCCAGCAGTGAAACAGGGTTTGATACGCAGTATTTT. This sequence encodes CASSETGFDTQYF.

This clonotype turned up a few times. The chain couples TRBV20-1 to TRBJ2-5, with 9 bases identical to TRBD2. Germline CDR1 and CDR2: DFQATT and SNEGSKA (reference sequence). The CDR3 consists of 14 residues. V shed 5 bases and J 0 bases; nucleotides not matched to a gene: 4. Written as DNA, the CDR3 is TGCAGTGCTCGGACTAGCGTGTACCAAGAGACCCAGTACTTC. It codes for CSARTSVYQETQYF.

The CDR3 nucleotides read TGCAGTGCTAGAGATGCCCCTCGTGACACCGACGAGCAGTACTTC. Amino acids: CSARDAPRDTDEQYF. This chain connects TRBV20-1 to TRBJ2-7; D not certain. From germline, CDR1 is DFQATT and CDR2 SNEGSKA (reference sequence). Trimming took off 0 bases at V and 5 bases at J, with 17 bases between the two ends. This CDR3 is built from 15 residues.

This clonotype has a count of ten or more. V gene TRBV5-1 combines with J gene TRBJ2-2, with unresolved D. From germline, CDR1 is SGHRS and CDR2 YFSETQ. This CDR3 is built from 16 residues. V was clipped by 1 base and J by 0 bases, with 10 bases between them. DNA for the CDR3: TGCGCCAGCAGCTTGTGGCCAGAATCGAACACCGGGGAGCTGTTTTTT. Encoded protein: CASSLWPESNTGELFF.

The chain recombines TRBV6-2 or TRBV6-3 with TRBJ1-5; TRBD1 matches at 7 bases. The CDR3 is 13 amino acids. The V and J ends lost 7 bases and 5 bases, in that order; junction bases with no gene match: 5. CDR1 is MNHEY, CDR2 SVGEGT, per germline. The CDR3 region is CASKPQGYQPQHF. In DNA form, the CDR3 reads TGTGCCAGCAAACCACAGGGGTATCAGCCCCAGCATTTT.

This clonotype was picked up a small number of times. V usage is TRBV6-5 and J usage is TRBJ2-7; D not certain. Germline V gene sequence: CDR1 MNHEY, CDR2 SVGAGI. V shed 2 bases and J shed 2 bases, with 7 bases lying between them. The CDR3 contains 13 residues. The CDR3 DNA reads as TGTGCCAGCAGTTACACCCAGACCTACGAGCAGTACTTC. Its protein is CASSYTQTYEQYF.

The chain recombines TRBV28 with TRBJ2-1, with 9 bases matching TRBD2. Per germline, CDR1 MDHEN and CDR2 SYDVKM. The CDR3 has 15 residues. V shed 6 bases, J shed 5 bases, and the junction held 8 bases outside the gene matches. The DNA of the CDR3 is TGTGCCAGCAGCCAAATAGCGGGAGTAAACAATGAGCAGTTCTTC. Encoded protein: CASSQIAGVNNEQFF.

This clonotype has only a few counts. The chain combines TRBV10-3 with TRBJ2-7; tentatively, D is TRBD1 or TRBD2 (5 bases each). The CDR3 loop spans 14 amino acids. CDR1 ENHRY and CDR2 SYGVKD come from the germline V gene. With 5 bases removed from V and 6 bases from J, the gap between germline ends came to 17 bases. The CDR3 sequence is CAISFGTAFSEQYF. In DNA, the CDR3 is TGTGCCATCAGTTTCGGGACCGCCTTTAGCGAGCAGTACTTC.

This clonotype was recorded a few times. In DNA form, the CDR3 reads TGCAGCGTTGAAGACAGGACTAGCGGGGGGCTTTTTGAGCAGTACTTC. Translating it yields CSVEDRTSGGLFEQYF. V usage is TRBV29-1 and J usage is TRBJ2-7; TRBD2 aligns across 14 bases. The CDR3 is made up of 16 amino acids. Germline CDR1 is SQVTM and CDR2 is ANQGSEA. V lost 0 bases and J lost 7; bases outside the gene matches: 8.

The V call is TRBV28, the J call TRBJ2-7; perhaps TRBD1 as D (5 bases). V lost 3 bases and J lost 0, with 9 bases in between. Germline lookup yields CDR1 MDHEN and CDR2 SYDVKM. CDR3 length equals 14 residues. CDR3 loop: CASSLRTFSYEQYF. For the CDR3, the DNA is TGTGCCAGCAGTTTGCGGACATTCTCCTACGAGCAGTACTTC.

The rearrangement uses TRBV2 and TRBJ1-1; D perhaps matches TRBD1 (5 bases). The germline V gene has CDR1 SNHLY and CDR2 FYNNEI. The CDR3 runs to 13 residues. V lost 11 bases to trimming and J lost 3 bases, with 16 bases between them. For the CDR3, the DNA is TGTGCCGGGGCCCCGAGCGGATACACTGAAGCTTTCTTT. Protein: CAGAPSGYTEAFF.

This clonotype showed up just a few times. CDR3: CASSIGLGYYEQYF. CDR3 DNA sequence: TGTGCCAGTAGTATCGGGCTAGGATACTACGAGCAGTACTTC. J is TRBJ2-7 and V is TRBV19; D not resolved. Germline V gives CDR1 LNHDA, CDR2 SQIVND (reference sequence). The V gene lost 3 bases and the J gene lost 3 bases, with 12 bases spanning the gap. The CDR3 has 14 amino acids.

This clonotype was found a few times. V and J are TRBV6-2 or TRBV6-3 and TRBJ2-3, with D possibly TRBD1 on 7 matching bases. The V end was cut by 4 bases, the J end by 4 bases, with 18 bases between. Per germline, CDR1 MNHEY and CDR2 SVGEGT. The CDR3 loop spans 16 amino acids. Here the CDR3 reads CASSFTGAGRADTQYF. CDR3 in DNA: TGTGCCAGCAGTTTTACAGGGGCGGGAAGAGCAGATACGCAGTATTTT.

The gene calls are TRBV25-1 and TRBJ1-1, with 10 bases fitting TRBD1. Germline V gene data show CDR1 as MGHDK and CDR2 as SYGVNS. Trimming took 6 bases from V and 3 from J; bases not matched to a gene: 4. This CDR3 is built from 14 residues. The CDR3 nucleotides are TGTGCCAGCAGGACAGGGGGCGCGTACACTGAAGCTTTCTTT. This gives the protein CASRTGGAYTEAFF.

This clonotype has ten or more counts. The rearrangement links TRBV12-3 or TRBV12-4 to TRBJ2-1, with D possibly being TRBD1 or TRBD2 (5 bases each). Trimming pared 6 bases from V and 9 bases from J, leaving 24 bases between. This CDR3 is 16 amino acids long. The CDR3 protein is CASSSRGAPTQAEQFF. In DNA, the CDR3 is TGTGCCAGCAGCTCCCGAGGGGCCCCAACCCAGGCTGAGCAGTTCTTC.

This clonotype has just a few counts. The V and J genes are TRBV20-1 and TRBJ2-7, with TRBD1 identical over 10 bases. Germline V lookup: CDR1 DFQATT, CDR2 SNEGSKA (reference sequence). CDR3 length equals 14 residues. The ends lost 4 bases at V and 3 bases at J; junction bases unmatched: 6. The CDR3 coding sequence is TGCAGTGCTACTCGACAGGGGGCTAGCTACGAGCAGTACTTC. Translated: CSATRQGASYEQYF.